A single sample gave rise to the 32 T cell receptor beta chains below, sequenced in a study of cytomegalovirus exposure and HLA in healthy donors. The study ran its PCR with 60 Vbeta and 13 Jbeta primers. Only in-frame clones appear in the TCRdb table, and some are missing; sequencing was by immunoSEQ multiplex PCR. The table has fewer than 150,000 clones, about four fifths seen once. The specimen was PBMCs. These receptors originate from a man between 40 and 49 years old in good health and CMV-seropositive.

The chain carries TRBV5-4 and TRBJ2-4; 11 bases are shared with TRBD1. The ends lost 4 bases at V and 3 bases at J; junction bases unmatched: 6. This CDR3 has 16 amino acids. From germline, CDR1 is SGHNT and CDR2 YYREEE (reference sequence). The CDR3, as DNA: TGTGCCAGCAGCCATGGACAGGGGGCTGTCAAAAACATTCAGTACTTC. Its protein product is CASSHGQGAVKNIQYF.

The chain combines TRBV4-1 with TRBJ2-1, with D tentatively TRBD2 (6 bases). The CDR3 covers 16 residues. Germline loops: CDR1 MGHRA, CDR2 YSYEKL. Trimming pared 4 bases from V and 3 bases from J, leaving 16 bases between. The CDR3 DNA is TGCGCCAGCAGCCGCGGGAAAGGGACGGTCTACAATGAGCAGTTCTTC. This codes for CASSRGKGTVYNEQFF.

The chain combines TRBV2 with TRBJ1-2; 8 positions agree with TRBD1. Germline CDR1 reads SNHLY; CDR2 reads FYNNEI. This CDR3 spans 14 amino acids. Trimming at V came to 4 bases and at J to 8 bases, leaving 9 bases not matched to a gene. Here the CDR3 DNA reads TGTGCCAGCAGTGCCATGCAGGGGGCTGGCGGCTACACCTTC. Protein sequence: CASSAMQGAGGYTF.

The chain employs TRBV6-6 and TRBJ1-2; no reliable D call. CDR3 length: 12 residues. V shed 6 bases and J shed 8 bases, with 13 bases lying between them. The germline gives CDR1 MNHNY, CDR2 SVGAGI (reference sequence). The CDR3 is CASSLGPGGYTF. CDR3 nucleotides: TGTGCCAGCAGCCTCGGGCCGGGGGGCTACACCTTC.

This rearrangement joins TRBV19 to TRBJ1-2; D call uncertain. Germline CDR1 and CDR2: LNHDA and SQIVND (reference sequence). This CDR3 has 13 residues. The V gene lost 7 bases and the J gene lost 1 base, with 10 bases spanning the gap. The CDR3 loop reads CASTTQVNYGYTF. The CDR3 DNA sequence: TGTGCCAGTACCACCCAGGTTAACTATGGCTACACCTTC.

The chain joins TRBV9 to TRBJ2-1; 8 nucleotides match TRBD1. The V gene end was trimmed by 2 bases and the J gene end by 4 bases; junction bases not matched to a gene: 5. Germline V gene data show CDR1 as SGDLS and CDR2 as YYNGEE. The CDR3 loop spans 15 amino acids. CDR3 nucleotides: TGTGCCAGCAGCGTTTGGGACAGGCCGTACAATGAGCAGTTCTTC. It specifies CASSVWDRPYNEQFF.

The rearrangement links TRBV9 to TRBJ2-1; D is possibly TRBD2 (5 bases). Germline lookup yields CDR1 SGDLS and CDR2 YYNGEE. Trimming cost V 0 bases and J 9 bases, with 16 bases left between them. The CDR3 consists of 15 residues. The CDR3 DNA sequence: TGTGCCAGCAGCGTAGGGGGAGTCCGGACGGGTGAGCAGTTCTTC. It codes for CASSVGGVRTGEQFF.

The chain couples TRBV7-3 to TRBJ2-2; possibly TRBD1 for D (7 bases). Germline V lookup: CDR1 SGHTA, CDR2 FQGTGA. V was cut by 5 bases and J by 1 base, with 14 bases left in between. The CDR3 extends over 16 amino acids. CDR3 in amino acids: CASSPEGALNTGELFF. The CDR3 DNA reads as TGTGCCAGCAGCCCGGAGGGGGCGCTGAACACCGGGGAGCTGTTTTTT.

As concerns this clone: The junction differs from germline at one of its ends, possibly a read error. The chain is built from TRBV7-9 and TRBJ2-1, with D possibly matching TRBD1 (5 bases). This CDR3 spans 12 amino acids. Germline values: CDR1 SEHNR, CDR2 FQNEAQ (reference sequence). The CDR3 sequence: CSSSLGAPEQFF. In DNA, the CDR3 is TGTTCCAGCAGCTTAGGGGCCCCGGAGCAGTTCTTC.

The V gene is TRBV19, the J gene TRBJ1-4; 7 bases map to TRBD1. Germline-derived CDR1 and CDR2 are LNHDA and SQIVND (reference sequence). This CDR3 is built from 15 residues. V shed 5 bases and J 9 bases; nucleotides not matched to a gene: 12. The CDR3 DNA is TGTGCCAGTAGTGTCGGACAGGCCTTTGCGCAAAAACTGTTTTTT. Amino acids: CASSVGQAFAQKLFF. The entire variable domain, with the rest obtained from reference TRBV19 and TRBJ1-4, is as follows: DGGITQSPKYLFRKEGQNVTLSCEQNLNHDAMYWYRQDPGQGLRLIYYSQIVNDFQKGDIAEGYSVSREKKESFPLTVTSAQKNPTAFYLCASSVGQAFAQKLFFGSGTQLSVL.

J is TRBJ1-3 and V is TRBV5-1; 7 bases align to TRBD1. V dropped 0 bases and J dropped 4; count of bases not matched to a gene: 7. CDR3 size: 16 residues. The germline gives CDR1 SGHRS, CDR2 YFSETQ. The CDR3 loop reads CASSLEQGLRGNTIYF. As DNA, the CDR3 is TGCGCCAGCAGCTTGGAACAGGGGTTACGAGGAAACACCATATATTTT.

This clone was seen only once. The chain uses TRBV7-8 and TRBJ1-6; D may be TRBD1 (5 bases). V lost 0 bases and J lost 6, with 21 bases in between. CDR1 and CDR2 (germline): SGHVS, FQNEAQ. The CDR3 runs 19 residues. CDR3 in amino acids: CASSLAGLGVGPRNSPLHF. The DNA of the CDR3 is TGTGCCAGCAGCTTAGCGGGACTTGGTGTAGGGCCCCGTAATTCACCCCTCCACTTT.

The chain carries TRBV18 and TRBJ2-7; D may be TRBD2 (6 bases). The V end lost 5 bases, the J end lost 2 bases, and 13 bases lay between the germline ends. The CDR3 loop spans 14 amino acids. Germline V gene data show CDR1 as KGHSH and CDR2 as LQKENI. In DNA, the CDR3 is TGTGCCAGCTCAGCAGGGAGGAGTACCTACGAGCAGTACTTC. Its protein product is CASSAGRSTYEQYF.

The chain uses TRBV6-5 and TRBJ1-1; a weak D match, TRBD1 (6 bases). CDR1 is MNHEY and CDR2 is SVGAGI in the germline V gene. The CDR3 runs 15 residues. Trimming took 6 bases from V and 2 from J, leaving 16 bases between them. CDR3 sequence (DNA): TGTGCCAGCAGCCCCTGGGGGGGGCGCAACACTGAAGCTTTCTTT. Protein: CASSPWGGRNTEAFF.

This chain uses TRBV29-1 with TRBJ1-1, with D tentatively TRBD1 (6 bases). This CDR3 is 14 amino acids long. CDR1 is SQVTM and CDR2 is ANQGSEA in the germline V gene. The V and J ends lost 4 bases and 0 bases respectively, with 12 bases between them. The CDR3 DNA sequence: TGCAGCGTTGTAAGGACAGTTATGAACACTGAAGCTTTCTTT. This gives the protein CSVVRTVMNTEAFF.

The chain recombines TRBV7-3 with TRBJ1-6, with a possible D match to TRBD1 (5 bases). The CDR3 has 15 residues. In germline, CDR1 is SGHTA, CDR2 FQGTGA. V lost 2 bases, J lost 7 bases, and 12 bases lay in between. CDR3 coding DNA: TGTGCCAGCAGCTTATCTCCAGGGAAGAATTCACCCCTCCACTTT. Translation: CASSLSPGKNSPLHF.

The rearrangement links TRBV27 to TRBJ1-2, with 9 bases identical to TRBD1. Germline V gene data show CDR1 as MNHEY and CDR2 as SMNVEV (reference sequence). This CDR3 contains 14 residues. V was pared by 5 bases and J by 6 bases, with 7 bases of the junction left unmatched. CDR3 region: CASSPRTGEDGYTF. The CDR3 DNA follows: TGTGCCAGCAGTCCCAGGACAGGGGAGGATGGCTACACCTTC.

J is TRBJ2-3 and V is TRBV15, with 7 bases aligning to TRBD2. The trim removed 7 bases at V and 1 base at J, leaving 2 bases unmatched. The CDR3 totals 13 residues. The germline V gene has CDR1 LNHNV and CDR2 YYDKDF (reference sequence). The CDR3 DNA reads as TGTGCCACCAAAGCGGGACGCACAGATACGCAGTATTTT. This gives the protein CATKAGRTDTQYF.

In its sample, this clone was seen a few times. The J gene is TRBJ2-7, the V gene TRBV30; TRBD1 agrees at 7 bases. V lost 3 bases and J lost 7; bases outside the gene matches: 6. Germline CDR1 reads GTSNPN; CDR2 reads SVGIG (reference sequence). The CDR3 loop spans 12 amino acids. This CDR3 reads CAWSPRGREQYF. The CDR3 DNA sequence: TGTGCCTGGAGCCCAAGGGGGCGGGAGCAGTACTTC. The variable domain in full, with the rest retrieved from reference TRBV30 and TRBJ2-7, is SQTIHQWPATLVQPVGSPLSLECTVEGTSNPNLYWYRQAAGRGLQLLFYSVGIGQISSEVPQNLSASRPQDRQFILSSKKLLLSDSGFYLCAWSPRGREQYFGPGTRLTVT.

This sequence joins TRBV4-3 and TRBJ1-2, with unresolved D. The CDR3 contains 14 residues. In germline, CDR1 is LGHNA, CDR2 YSLEER. V lost 2 bases, J lost 3 bases, and 10 bases lay in between. CDR3 residues: CASSQMTRDYGYTF. The CDR3 DNA reads as TGCGCCAGCAGCCAAATGACCCGGGACTATGGCTACACCTTC.

This chain connects TRBV7-2 to TRBJ1-2; D not resolved. Germline CDR1 is SGHTA and CDR2 is FQGNSA. Trimming left V 0 bases short and J 4 bases short, with 12 bases between. The CDR3 is made up of 15 amino acids. CDR3 residues: CASSLATGTVYGYTF. The DNA of the CDR3 is TGTGCCAGCAGCTTAGCGACCGGTACAGTCTATGGCTACACCTTC. The full variable domain, in which reference TRBV7-2 and TRBJ1-2 provide the parts outside the CDR3, is GAGVSQSPSNKVTEKGKDVELRCDPISGHTALYWYRQSLGQGLEFLIYFQGNSAPDKSGLPSDRFSAERTGGSVSTLTIQRTQQEDSAVYLCASSLATGTVYGYTFGSGTRLTVV.

The chain is built from TRBV4-2 and TRBJ2-7, with 9 bases identical to TRBD2. In germline, CDR1 is LGHNA, CDR2 YNFKEQ. This CDR3 has 16 residues. The V and J ends lost 0 bases and 1 base, in that order; junction bases with no gene match: 4. The CDR3 spells CASSQEGTSTSYEQYF. CDR3 sequence (DNA): TGTGCCAGCAGCCAAGAGGGGACTAGCACATCCTACGAGCAGTACTTC.

J is TRBJ2-4 and V is TRBV6-1; a weak D match, TRBD1 (6 bases). V lost 4 bases and J lost 9, with 10 bases in between. CDR1 is MNHNS, CDR2 SASEGT, per germline. CDR3 size: 12 residues. The CDR3 protein is CASSASGAIQYF. CDR3 sequence (DNA): TGTGCCAGCAGTGCTTCAGGGGCCATTCAGTACTTC.

The sample holds one count of this clone. This CDR3 reads CASSRGVTGELFF. The CDR3, as DNA: TGTGCCAGCAGCCGCGGGGTAACCGGGGAGCTGTTTTTT. The chain combines TRBV7-6 with TRBJ2-2, with D tentatively TRBD2 (6 bases). Trimming removed 5 bases at V and 5 bases at J, with 9 bases between. The CDR3 extends over 13 amino acids. Germline values: CDR1 SGHVS, CDR2 FNYEAQ.

The chain has TRBV5-1 and TRBJ1-1; the D is unclear. The CDR3 runs 13 residues. V was shortened by 0 bases and J by 5 bases, with 8 bases between the two germline ends. The germline gives CDR1 SGHRS, CDR2 YFSETQ. CDR3 region: CASSLELGTEAFF. The DNA for the CDR3 is TGCGCCAGCAGCTTGGAACTAGGGACTGAAGCTTTCTTT.

V and J are TRBV7-9 and TRBJ1-2, with no clear D. V dropped 6 bases and J dropped 2 bases, with 10 bases sitting between them. The germline gives CDR1 SEHNR, CDR2 FQNEAQ (reference sequence). The CDR3 totals 13 residues. The CDR3 DNA is TGTGCCAGCAGAAAGGGAGGGAACTATGGCTACACCTTC. The encoded protein is CASRKGGNYGYTF.

The V call is TRBV4-1, the J call TRBJ1-1; the match to TRBD1 covers 9 bases. Per the germline V gene, CDR1 is MGHRA and CDR2 is YSYEKL. V dropped 2 bases and J dropped 6; count of bases not matched to a gene: 7. The CDR3 runs 15 residues. DNA of the CDR3: TGCGCCAGCAGCCAACGTGACAGGGGGGGACCTGAAGCTTTCTTT. Amino acids: CASSQRDRGGPEAFF.

To note about this clone: At one end the junction does not follow the germline gene, possibly because of a read error. This chain joins TRBV29-1 and TRBJ1-2, with TRBD1 matching over 10 bases. This CDR3 is 17 amino acids long. The V gene's germline CDR1 is SQVTM and CDR2 ANQGSEA. The CDR3 sequence: CSAEEPGQGKNSYGYTF. The DNA for the CDR3 is TGCAGCGCTGAAGAACCGGGACAGGGGAAAAATTCCTATGGCTACACCTTC.

This chain uses TRBV19 with TRBJ2-3, with unresolved D. Trimming removed 5 bases at V and 2 bases at J, with 8 bases between. This CDR3 has 13 residues. The germline V gene has CDR1 LNHDA and CDR2 SQIVND (reference sequence). The CDR3 spells CASSSSPTDTQYF. The CDR3 DNA reads TGTGCCAGTAGTTCCAGTCCCACAGATACGCAGTATTTT.

The CDR3, as DNA: TGTGCCAGCAGCGTAGGGACAGGGCCCGTATACGAGCAGTACTTC. This translates into CASSVGTGPVYEQYF. The chain recombines TRBV9 with TRBJ2-7; 8 bases align to TRBD1. The V segment lost 0 bases and the J segment 4 bases; nucleotides outside the gene matches: 6. Germline lookup yields CDR1 SGDLS and CDR2 YYNGEE. CDR3 length: 15 amino acids.

The rearrangement joins TRBV5-6 to TRBJ1-1; TRBD1 matches at 9 bases. J was trimmed by 5 bases and V by 4 bases; bases with no gene match: 9. The germline gives CDR1 SGHDT, CDR2 YYEEEE. The CDR3 has 15 residues. CDR3 in DNA: TGTGCCAGCAGCGGGGACAGGGAGCGAAGTACTGAAGCTTTCTTT. This translates into CASSGDRERSTEAFF. The whole variable domain, remainder taken from reference TRBV5-6 and TRBJ1-1, is DAGVTQSPTHLIKTRGQQVTLRCSPKSGHDTVSWYQQALGQGPQFIFQYYEEEERQRGNFPDRFSGHQFPNYSSELNVNALLLGDSALYLCASSGDRERSTEAFFGQGTRLTVV.

V usage is TRBV7-3 and J usage is TRBJ1-2, with TRBD1 matching 9 bases. The CDR3 extends over 13 amino acids. J gave up 7 bases and V 5 bases, and 5 bases lay outside the gene matches. Germline CDR1 reads SGHTA; CDR2 reads FQGTGA. The CDR3 DNA sequence: TGTGCCAGCAGCCCGGGGACAGGGATTGGCTACACCTTC. This codes for CASSPGTGIGYTF.